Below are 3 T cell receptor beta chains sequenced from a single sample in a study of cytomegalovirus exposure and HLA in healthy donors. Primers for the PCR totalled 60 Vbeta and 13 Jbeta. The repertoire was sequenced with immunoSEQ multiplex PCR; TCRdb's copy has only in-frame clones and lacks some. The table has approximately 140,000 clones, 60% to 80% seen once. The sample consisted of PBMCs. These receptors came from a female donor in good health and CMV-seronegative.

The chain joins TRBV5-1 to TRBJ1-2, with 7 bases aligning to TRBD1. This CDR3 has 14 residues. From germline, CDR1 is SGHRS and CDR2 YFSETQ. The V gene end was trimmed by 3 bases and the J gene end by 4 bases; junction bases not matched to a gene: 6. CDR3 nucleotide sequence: TGCGCCAGCAGCTCTGCCGGGACAGCCTATGGCTACACCTTC. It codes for CASSSAGTAYGYTF.

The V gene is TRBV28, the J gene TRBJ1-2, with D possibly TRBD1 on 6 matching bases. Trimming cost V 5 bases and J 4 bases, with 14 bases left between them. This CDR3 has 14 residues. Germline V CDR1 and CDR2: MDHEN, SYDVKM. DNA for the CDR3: TGTGCCAGCAGTCCCGGGGGGGCCAGCTATGGCTACACCTTC. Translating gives CASSPGGASYGYTF.

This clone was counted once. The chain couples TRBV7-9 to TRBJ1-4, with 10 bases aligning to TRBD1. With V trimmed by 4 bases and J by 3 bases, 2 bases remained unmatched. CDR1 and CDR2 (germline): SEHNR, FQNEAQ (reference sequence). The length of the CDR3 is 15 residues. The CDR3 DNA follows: TGTGCCAGCAGCTCCGGACAGGGGGCTAATGAAAAACTGTTTTTT. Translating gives CASSSGQGANEKLFF.